This T cell receptor beta chain was captured in a study of T cells in Graves' hyperthyroidism and ophthalmopathy. Calling Graves' hyperthyroidism stable meant ophthalmopathy did not progress within 18 months. Study outcomes and limitations: Ophthalmopathy cases were set apart from stable hyperthyroidism by a 13 V-J model.

RNA transcripts yielded amplified TCR beta CDR3 regions. The study used the HTBI primer set for a first-round RT-PCR of the TCR CDR3. TCRdb redid the calling of the multiplex PCR reads with MiXCR, one entry per CDR3 protein. In the table there are approximately 630,000 distinct CDR3 sequences, 15% to 20% of which are singletons. In its sample, this clonotype was seen a few times. The antigen is undetermined. This clonotype was sampled from a woman younger than 45 with Graves' hyperthyroidism. Specimen: blood.

CDR3 DNA sequence: TGTGCCAGCAGCTTTCCCCCGGGAGGGCCTGGCGGGGAGCTGTTTTTT. As protein: CASSFPPGGPGGELFF. The chain uses TRBV7-9 and TRBJ2-2; 8 bases line up with TRBD2. The CDR3 is made up of 16 amino acids. Trimming took 3 bases from V and 7 from J; bases not matched to a gene: 10. CDR1 and CDR2 (germline): SEHNR, FQNEAQ (reference sequence).